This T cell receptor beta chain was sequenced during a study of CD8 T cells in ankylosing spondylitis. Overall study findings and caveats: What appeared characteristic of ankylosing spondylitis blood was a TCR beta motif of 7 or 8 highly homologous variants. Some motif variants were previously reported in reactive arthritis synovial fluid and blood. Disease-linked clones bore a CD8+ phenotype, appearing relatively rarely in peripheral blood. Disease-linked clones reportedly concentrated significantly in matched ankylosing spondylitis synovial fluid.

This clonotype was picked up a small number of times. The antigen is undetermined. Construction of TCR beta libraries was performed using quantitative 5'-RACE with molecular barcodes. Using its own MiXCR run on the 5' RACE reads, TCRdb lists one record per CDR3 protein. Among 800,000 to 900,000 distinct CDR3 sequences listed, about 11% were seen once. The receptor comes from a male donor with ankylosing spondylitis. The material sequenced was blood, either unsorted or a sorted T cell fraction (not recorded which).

Here the CDR3 reads CASSLRTGFSGANVLTF. CDR3 nucleotides: TGTGCCAGCAGTTTAAGGACAGGCTTCTCTGGGGCCAACGTCCTGACTTTC. This chain uses TRBV27 with TRBJ2-6; 7 bases fit TRBD1. This CDR3 is 17 amino acids long. The junction had 4 bases not matched to a gene; V was cut back by 2 bases and J by 0 bases. CDR1 and CDR2 (germline): MNHEY, SMNVEV (reference sequence).